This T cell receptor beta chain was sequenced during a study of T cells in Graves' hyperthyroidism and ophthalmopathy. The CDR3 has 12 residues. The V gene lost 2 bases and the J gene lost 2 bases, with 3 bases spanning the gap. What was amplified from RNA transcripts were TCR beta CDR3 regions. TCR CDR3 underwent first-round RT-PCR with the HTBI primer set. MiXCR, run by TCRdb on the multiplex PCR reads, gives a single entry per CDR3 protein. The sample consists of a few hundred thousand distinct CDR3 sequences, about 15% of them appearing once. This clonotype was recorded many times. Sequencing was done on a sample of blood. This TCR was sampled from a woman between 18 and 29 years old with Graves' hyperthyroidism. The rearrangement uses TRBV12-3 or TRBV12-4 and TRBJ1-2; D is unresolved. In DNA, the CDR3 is TGTGCCAGCAGTTTACTGAACTATGGCTACACCTTC. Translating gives CASSLLNYGYTF.